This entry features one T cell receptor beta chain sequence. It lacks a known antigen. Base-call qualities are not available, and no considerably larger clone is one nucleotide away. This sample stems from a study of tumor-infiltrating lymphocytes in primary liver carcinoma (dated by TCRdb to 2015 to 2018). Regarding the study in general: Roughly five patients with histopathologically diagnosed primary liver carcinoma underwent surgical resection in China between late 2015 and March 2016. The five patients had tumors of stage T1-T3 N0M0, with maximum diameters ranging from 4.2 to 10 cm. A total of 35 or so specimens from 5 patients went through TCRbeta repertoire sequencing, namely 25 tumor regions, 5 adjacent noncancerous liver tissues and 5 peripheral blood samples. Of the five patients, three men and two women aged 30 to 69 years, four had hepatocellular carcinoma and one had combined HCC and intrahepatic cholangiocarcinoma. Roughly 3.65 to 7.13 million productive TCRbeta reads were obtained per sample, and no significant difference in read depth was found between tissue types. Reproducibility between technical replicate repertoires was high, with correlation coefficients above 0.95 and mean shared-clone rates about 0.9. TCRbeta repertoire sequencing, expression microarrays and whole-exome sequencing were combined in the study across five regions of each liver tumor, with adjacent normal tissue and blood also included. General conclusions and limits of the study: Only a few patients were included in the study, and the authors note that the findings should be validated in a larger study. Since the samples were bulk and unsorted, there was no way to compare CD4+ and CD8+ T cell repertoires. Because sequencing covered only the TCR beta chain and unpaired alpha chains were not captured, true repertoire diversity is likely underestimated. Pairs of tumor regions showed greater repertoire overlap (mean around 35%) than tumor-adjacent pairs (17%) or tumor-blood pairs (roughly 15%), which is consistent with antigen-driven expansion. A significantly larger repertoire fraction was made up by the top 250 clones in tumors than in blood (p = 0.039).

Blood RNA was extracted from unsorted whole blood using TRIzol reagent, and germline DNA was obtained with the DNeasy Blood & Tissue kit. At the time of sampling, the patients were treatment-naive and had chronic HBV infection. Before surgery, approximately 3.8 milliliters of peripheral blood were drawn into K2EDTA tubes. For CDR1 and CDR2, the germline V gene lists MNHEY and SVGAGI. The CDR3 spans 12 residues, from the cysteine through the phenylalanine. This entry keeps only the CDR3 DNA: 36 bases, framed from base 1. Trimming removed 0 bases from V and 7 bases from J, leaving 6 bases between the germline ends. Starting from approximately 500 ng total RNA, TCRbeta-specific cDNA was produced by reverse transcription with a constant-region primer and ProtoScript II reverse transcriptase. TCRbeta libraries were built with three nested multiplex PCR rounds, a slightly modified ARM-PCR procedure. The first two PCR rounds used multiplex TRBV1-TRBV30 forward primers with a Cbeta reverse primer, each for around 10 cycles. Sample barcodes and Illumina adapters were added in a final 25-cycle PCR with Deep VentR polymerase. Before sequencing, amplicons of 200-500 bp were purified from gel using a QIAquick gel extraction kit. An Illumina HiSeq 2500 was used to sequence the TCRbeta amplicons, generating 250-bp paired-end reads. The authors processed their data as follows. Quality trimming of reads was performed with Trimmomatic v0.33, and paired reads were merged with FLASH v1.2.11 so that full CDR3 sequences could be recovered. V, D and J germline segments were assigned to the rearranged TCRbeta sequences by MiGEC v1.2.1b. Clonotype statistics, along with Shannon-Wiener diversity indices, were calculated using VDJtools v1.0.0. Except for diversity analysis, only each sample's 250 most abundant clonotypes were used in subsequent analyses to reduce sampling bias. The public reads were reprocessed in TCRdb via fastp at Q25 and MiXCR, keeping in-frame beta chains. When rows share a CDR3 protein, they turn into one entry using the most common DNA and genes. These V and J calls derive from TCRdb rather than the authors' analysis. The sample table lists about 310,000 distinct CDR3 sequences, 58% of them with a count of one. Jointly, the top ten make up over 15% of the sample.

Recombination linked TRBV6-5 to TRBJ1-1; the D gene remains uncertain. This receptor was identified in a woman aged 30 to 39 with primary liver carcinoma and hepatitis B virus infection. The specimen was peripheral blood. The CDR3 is CASSYSRIEAFF. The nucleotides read TGTGCCAGCAGTTACTCGAGGATTGAAGCTTTCTTT.